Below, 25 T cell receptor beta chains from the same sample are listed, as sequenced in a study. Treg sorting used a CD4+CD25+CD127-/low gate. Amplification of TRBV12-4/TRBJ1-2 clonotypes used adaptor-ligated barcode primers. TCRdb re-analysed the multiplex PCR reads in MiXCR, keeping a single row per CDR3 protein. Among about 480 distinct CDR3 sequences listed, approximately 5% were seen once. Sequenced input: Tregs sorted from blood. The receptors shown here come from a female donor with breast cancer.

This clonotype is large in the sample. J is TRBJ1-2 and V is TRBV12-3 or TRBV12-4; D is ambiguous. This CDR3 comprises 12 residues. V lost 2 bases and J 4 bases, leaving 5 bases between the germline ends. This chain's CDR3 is CASSLSRYGYTF. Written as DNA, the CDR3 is TGTGCCAGCAGTTTATCCCGCTATGGCTACACCTTC.

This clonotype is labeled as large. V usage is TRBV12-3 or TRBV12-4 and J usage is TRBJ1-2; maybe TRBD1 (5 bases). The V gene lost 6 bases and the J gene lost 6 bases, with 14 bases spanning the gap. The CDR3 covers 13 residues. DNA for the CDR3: TGTGCCAGCAGAAAGACAGAAACCGATGGCTACACCTTC. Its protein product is CASRKTETDGYTF.

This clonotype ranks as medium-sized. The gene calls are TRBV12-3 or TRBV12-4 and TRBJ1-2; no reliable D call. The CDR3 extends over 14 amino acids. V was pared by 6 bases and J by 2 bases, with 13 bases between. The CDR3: CASRMGSTNYGYTF. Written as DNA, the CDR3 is TGTGCCAGCAGGATGGGAAGTACGAACTATGGCTACACCTTC.

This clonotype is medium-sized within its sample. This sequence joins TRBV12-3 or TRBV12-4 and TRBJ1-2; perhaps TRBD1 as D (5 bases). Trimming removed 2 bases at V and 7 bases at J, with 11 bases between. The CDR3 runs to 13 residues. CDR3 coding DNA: TGTGCCAGCAGTTTAACGGCAGGGTCTGGCTACACCTTC. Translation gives CASSLTAGSGYTF.

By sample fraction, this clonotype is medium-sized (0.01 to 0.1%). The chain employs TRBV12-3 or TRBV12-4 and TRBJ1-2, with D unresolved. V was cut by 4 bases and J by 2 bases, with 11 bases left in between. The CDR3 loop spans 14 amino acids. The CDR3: CASSSDASNYGYTF. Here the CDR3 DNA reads TGTGCCAGCAGTTCGGACGCTTCGAACTATGGCTACACCTTC.

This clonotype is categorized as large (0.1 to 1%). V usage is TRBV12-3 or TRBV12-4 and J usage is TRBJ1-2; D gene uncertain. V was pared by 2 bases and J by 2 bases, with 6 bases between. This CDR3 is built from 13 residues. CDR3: CASSLRWNYGYTF. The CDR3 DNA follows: TGTGCCAGCAGTTTACGGTGGAACTATGGCTACACCTTC.

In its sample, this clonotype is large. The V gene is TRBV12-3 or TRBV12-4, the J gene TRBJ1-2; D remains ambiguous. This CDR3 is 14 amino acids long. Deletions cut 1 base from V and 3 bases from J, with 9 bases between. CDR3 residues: CASSLDGGDYGYTF. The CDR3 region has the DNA TGTGCCAGCAGTTTAGATGGTGGAGACTATGGCTACACCTTC.

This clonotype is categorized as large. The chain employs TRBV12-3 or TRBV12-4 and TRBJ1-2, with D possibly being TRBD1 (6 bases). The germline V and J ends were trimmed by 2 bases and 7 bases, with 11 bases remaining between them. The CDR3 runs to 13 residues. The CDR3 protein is CASSLTGSVGYTF. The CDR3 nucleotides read TGTGCCAGCAGTTTAACAGGGTCAGTTGGCTACACCTTC.

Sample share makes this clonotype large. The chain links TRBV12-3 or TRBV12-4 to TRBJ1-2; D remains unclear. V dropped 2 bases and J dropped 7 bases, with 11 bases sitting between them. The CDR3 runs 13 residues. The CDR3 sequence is CASSLTRDTGYTF. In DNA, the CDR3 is TGTGCCAGCAGTTTAACGAGGGATACTGGCTACACCTTC.

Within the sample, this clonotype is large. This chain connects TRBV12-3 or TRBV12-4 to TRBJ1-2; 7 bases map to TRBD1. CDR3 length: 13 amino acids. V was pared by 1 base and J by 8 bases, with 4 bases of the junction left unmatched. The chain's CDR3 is CASSLDRGFGYTF. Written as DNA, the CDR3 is TGTGCCAGCAGTTTAGACAGGGGATTCGGCTACACCTTC.

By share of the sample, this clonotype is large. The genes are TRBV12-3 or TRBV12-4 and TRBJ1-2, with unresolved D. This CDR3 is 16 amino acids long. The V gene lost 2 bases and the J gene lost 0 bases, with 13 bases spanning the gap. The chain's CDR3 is CASSLLSAGPNYGYTF. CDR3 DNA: TGTGCCAGCAGTTTATTGTCGGCAGGTCCTAACTATGGCTACACCTTC.

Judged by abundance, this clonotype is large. The CDR3 protein is CASSLVRGGGYTF. The CDR3 DNA sequence: TGTGCCAGCAGTTTAGTCCGGGGAGGAGGCTACACCTTC. The V gene is TRBV12-3 or TRBV12-4, the J gene TRBJ1-2; no clear D gene. V was clipped by 1 base and J by 8 bases, with 11 bases between them. This CDR3 has 13 residues.

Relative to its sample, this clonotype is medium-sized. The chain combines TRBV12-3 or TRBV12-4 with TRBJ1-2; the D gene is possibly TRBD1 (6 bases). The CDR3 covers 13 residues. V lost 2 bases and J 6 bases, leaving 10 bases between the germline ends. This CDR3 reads CASSLTGWDGYTF. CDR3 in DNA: TGTGCCAGCAGTTTAACAGGGTGGGATGGCTACACCTTC.

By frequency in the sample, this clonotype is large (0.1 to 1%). Here the CDR3 reads CASSRQGTASLGYTF. The CDR3 bases are TGTGCCAGCAGTCGACAGGGGACAGCCTCATTAGGCTACACCTTC. The rearrangement joins TRBV12-3 or TRBV12-4 to TRBJ1-2; 8 bases are shared with TRBD1. V dropped 5 bases and J dropped 8; count of bases not matched to a gene: 13. The CDR3 loop spans 15 amino acids.

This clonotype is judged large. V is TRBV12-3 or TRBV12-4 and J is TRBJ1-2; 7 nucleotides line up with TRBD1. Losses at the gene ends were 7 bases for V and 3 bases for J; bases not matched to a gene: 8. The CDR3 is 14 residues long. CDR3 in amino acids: CASTETGRDYGYTF. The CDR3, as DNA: TGTGCCAGCACCGAGACAGGGAGGGACTATGGCTACACCTTC.

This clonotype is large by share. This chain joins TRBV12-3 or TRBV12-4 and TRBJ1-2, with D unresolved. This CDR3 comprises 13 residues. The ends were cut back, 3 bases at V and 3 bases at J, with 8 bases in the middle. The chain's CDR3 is CASSLQSHYGYTF. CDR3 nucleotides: TGTGCCAGCAGTTTGCAGTCACACTATGGCTACACCTTC.

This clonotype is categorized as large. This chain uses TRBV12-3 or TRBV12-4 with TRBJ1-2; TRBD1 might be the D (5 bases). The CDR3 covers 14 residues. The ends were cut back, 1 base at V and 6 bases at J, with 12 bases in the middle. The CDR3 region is CASSLGRALNGYTF. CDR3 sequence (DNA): TGTGCCAGCAGTTTAGGCAGGGCTCTCAATGGCTACACCTTC.

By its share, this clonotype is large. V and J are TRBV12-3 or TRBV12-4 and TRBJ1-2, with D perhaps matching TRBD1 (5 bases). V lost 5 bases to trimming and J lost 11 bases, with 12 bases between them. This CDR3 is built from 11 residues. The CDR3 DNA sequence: TGTGCCAGCAGTCGGGGAGGGGCGTACACCTTC. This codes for CASSRGGAYTF.

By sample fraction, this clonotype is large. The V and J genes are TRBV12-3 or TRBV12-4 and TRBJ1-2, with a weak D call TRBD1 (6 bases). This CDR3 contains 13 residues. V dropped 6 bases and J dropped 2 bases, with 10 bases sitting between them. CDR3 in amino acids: CASRDSPNYGYTF. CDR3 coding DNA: TGTGCCAGCAGGGACAGTCCCAACTATGGCTACACCTTC.

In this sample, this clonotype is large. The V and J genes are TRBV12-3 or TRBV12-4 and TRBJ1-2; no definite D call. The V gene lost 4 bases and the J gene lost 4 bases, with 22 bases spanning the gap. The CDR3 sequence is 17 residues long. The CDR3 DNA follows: TGTGCCAGCAGTTCGAACCCCAGAAAGGACGGAATCTATGGCTACACCTTC. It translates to CASSSNPRKDGIYGYTF.

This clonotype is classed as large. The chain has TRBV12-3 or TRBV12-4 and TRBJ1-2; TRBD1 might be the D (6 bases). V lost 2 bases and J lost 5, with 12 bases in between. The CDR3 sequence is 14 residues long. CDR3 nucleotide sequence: TGTGCCAGCAGTTTAAATTCAGGGGTGTATGGCTACACCTTC. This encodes CASSLNSGVYGYTF.

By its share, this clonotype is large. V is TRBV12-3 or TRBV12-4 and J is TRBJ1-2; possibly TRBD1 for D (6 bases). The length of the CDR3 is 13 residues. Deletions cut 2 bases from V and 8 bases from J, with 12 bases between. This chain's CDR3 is CASSLQGFGGYTF. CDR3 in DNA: TGTGCCAGCAGTTTACAGGGGTTTGGCGGCTACACCTTC.

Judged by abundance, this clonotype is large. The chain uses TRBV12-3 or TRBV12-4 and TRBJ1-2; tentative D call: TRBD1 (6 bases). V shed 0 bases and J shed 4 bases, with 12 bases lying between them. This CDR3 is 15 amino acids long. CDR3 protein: CASSLAGDTGYGYTF. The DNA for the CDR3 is TGTGCCAGCAGTTTAGCAGGGGACACCGGCTATGGCTACACCTTC.

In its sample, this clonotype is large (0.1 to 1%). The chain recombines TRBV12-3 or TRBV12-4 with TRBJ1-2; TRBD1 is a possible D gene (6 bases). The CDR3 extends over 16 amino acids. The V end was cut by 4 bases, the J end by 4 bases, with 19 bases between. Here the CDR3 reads CASSSSAGALGYGYTF. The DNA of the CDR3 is TGTGCCAGCAGTTCCTCGGCAGGGGCGCTGGGCTATGGCTACACCTTC.

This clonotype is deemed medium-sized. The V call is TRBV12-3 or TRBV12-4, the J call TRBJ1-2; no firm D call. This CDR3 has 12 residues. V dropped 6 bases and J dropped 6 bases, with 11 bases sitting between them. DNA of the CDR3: TGTGCCAGCAGGGGAACGGGGAATGGCTACACCTTC. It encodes CASRGTGNGYTF.